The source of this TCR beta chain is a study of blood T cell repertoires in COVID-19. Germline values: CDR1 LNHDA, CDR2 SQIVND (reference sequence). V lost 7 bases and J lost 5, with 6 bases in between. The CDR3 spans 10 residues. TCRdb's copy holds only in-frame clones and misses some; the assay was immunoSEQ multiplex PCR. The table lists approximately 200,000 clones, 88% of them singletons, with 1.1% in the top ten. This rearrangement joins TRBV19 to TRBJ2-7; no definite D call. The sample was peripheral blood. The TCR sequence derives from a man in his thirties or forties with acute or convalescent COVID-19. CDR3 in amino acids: CASTLHEQYF. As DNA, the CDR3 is TGTGCCAGTACACTACACGAGCAGTACTTC.